The source of this TCR beta chain is a study of neurological immune-mediated disorders. Findings of the study overall: Phylogenetic grouping assigned the repertoires of 18 of 34 multiple sclerosis patients to one related-CDR3 cluster, which constitutes a possible signature.

It was by 5'RACE with 10-nucleotide random UMIs that the cDNA was made. In each sequencing run, over 170 million TCR-beta sequences were generated from 15-18 subjects. TCRdb itself ran the 5' RACE reads through MiXCR, one entry per CDR3 protein. The table records about 74,000 distinct CDR3 sequences, 4% to 6% of them present only once. Looked up from germline, CDR1 is SGHRS and CDR2 is YFSETQ. This CDR3 comprises 14 residues. The trim removed 6 bases at V and 7 bases at J, leaving 8 bases unmatched. Many counts were recorded for this clonotype. Its antigen is not known. This receptor was taken from a man younger than 35 with multiple sclerosis. The V gene is TRBV5-1, the J gene TRBJ2-7; 12 bases map to TRBD1. Sequencing input: PBMCs. In DNA form, the CDR3 reads TGCGCCAGCAAGGTGGGACAGGGGGCGCGGGAGCAGTACTTC. Amino acid sequence: CASKVGQGAREQYF.